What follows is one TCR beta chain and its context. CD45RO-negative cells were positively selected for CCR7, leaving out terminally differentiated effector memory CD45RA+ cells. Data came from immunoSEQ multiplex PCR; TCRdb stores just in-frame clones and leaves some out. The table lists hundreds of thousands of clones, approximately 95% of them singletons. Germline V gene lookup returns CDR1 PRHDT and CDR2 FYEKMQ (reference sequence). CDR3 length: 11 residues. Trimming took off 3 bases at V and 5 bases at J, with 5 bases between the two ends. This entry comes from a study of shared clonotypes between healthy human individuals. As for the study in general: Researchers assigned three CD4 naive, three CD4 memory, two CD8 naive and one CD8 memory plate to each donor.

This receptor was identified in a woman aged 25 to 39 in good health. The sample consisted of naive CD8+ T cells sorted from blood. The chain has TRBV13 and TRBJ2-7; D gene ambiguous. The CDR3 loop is CASSFAHEQYF. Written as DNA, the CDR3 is TGTGCCAGCAGCTTCGCCCACGAGCAGTACTTC. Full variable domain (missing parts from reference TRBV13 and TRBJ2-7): AAGVIQSPRHLIKEKRETATLKCYPIPRHDTVYWYQQGPGQDPQFLISFYEKMQSDKGSIPDRFSAQQFSDYHSELNMSSLELGDSALYFCASSFAHEQYFGPGTRLTVT.